This T cell receptor (beta chain) was sequenced in a study of identical twins. TCRdb ran MiXCR on the 5' RACE reads and lists one entry per CDR3 protein. The data hold some 500,000 distinct CDR3 sequences, with around an eighth observed a single time. The same sample was also studied in work on yellow fever vaccine responses in identical twins.

The receptor was isolated from a woman between 18 and 29 years old in good health. The sequenced sample was CD4+ T cells sorted from blood.

In DNA, the CDR3 is TGTGCCATCGGCCGACAGGGGGCGACCGGGGAGCTGTTTTTT. Translating gives CAIGRQGATGELFF. The chain combines TRBV10-3 with TRBJ2-2, with 10 bases fitting TRBD1. CDR1 is ENHRY, CDR2 SYGVKD, per germline. V was pared by 8 bases and J by 5 bases, with 5 bases of the junction left unmatched. The CDR3 is 14 amino acids.